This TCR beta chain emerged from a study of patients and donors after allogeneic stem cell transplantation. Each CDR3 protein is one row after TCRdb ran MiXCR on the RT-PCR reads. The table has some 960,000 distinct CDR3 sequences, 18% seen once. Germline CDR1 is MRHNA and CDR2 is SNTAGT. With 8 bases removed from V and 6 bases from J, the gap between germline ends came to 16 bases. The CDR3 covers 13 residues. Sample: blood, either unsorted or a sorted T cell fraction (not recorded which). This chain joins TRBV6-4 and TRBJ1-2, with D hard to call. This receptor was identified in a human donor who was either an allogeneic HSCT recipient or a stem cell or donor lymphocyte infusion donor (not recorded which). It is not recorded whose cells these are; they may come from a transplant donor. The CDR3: CASPAGLRDGYTF. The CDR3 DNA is TGTGCCAGCCCTGCCGGTCTGCGAGATGGCTACACCTTC.